The clone carrying this T cell receptor (beta chain) is termed large. Its antigen is still unknown. Multiplex touch-down PCR with TRB-A/B primers amplified rearranged V-D-J TRB sequences. TCRdb re-called the multiplex PCR reads through MiXCR, storing one row per CDR3 protein. The sample records around 2,300 distinct CDR3 sequences, about 23% being singletons. Amplification of TCR beta used genomic DNA extracted from peripheral blood. This entry is derived from a study of T cell repertoires in aging, cancer and after chemotherapy. The overall study: Chronic lymphocytic leukemia patients on fludarabine- or bendamustine-based regimens gave paired samples before and after chemotherapy. About 9 million TCR reads were in the whole dataset. Study results and caveats: Compared with age-matched healthy donors, untreated hematological or solid cancer patients showed higher blood TCR clonality.

This CDR3 comprises 15 residues. Germline V gene lookup returns CDR1 MNHNS and CDR2 SASEGT. V was pared by 4 bases and J by 5 bases, with 6 bases of the junction left unmatched. The TCR sequence derives from a human donor with a blood cancer. The rearrangement uses TRBV6-1 and TRBJ2-1; 9 bases line up with TRBD1. Source material: blood. DNA of the CDR3: TGTGCCAGCAGTGCTGGGACAGGGTACAACAATGAGCAGTTCTTC. Translation gives CASSAGTGYNNEQFF.